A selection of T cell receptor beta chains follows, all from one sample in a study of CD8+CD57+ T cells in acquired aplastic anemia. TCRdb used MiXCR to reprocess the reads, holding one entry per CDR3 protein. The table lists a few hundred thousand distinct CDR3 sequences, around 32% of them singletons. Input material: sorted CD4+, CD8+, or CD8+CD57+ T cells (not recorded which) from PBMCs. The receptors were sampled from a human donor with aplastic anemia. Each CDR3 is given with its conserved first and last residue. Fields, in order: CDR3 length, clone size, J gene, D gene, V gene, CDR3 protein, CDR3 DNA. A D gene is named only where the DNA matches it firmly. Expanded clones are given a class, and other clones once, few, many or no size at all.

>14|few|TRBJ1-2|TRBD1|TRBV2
CASSDAGTGSGYTF
TGTGCCAGCAGTGACGCCGGGACAGGGTCTGGCTACACCTTC
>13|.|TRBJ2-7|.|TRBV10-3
CAISRGSSYEQYF
TGTGCCATCAGTAGAGGCAGCTCCTACGAGCAGTACTTC
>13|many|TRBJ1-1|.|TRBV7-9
CASSYTGNTEAFF
TGTGCCAGCAGCTATACAGGGAACACTGAAGCTTTCTTT
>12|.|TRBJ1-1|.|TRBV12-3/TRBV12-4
CVSGFPNTEAFF
TGTGTCAGCGGATTTCCGAACACTGAAGCTTTCTTT
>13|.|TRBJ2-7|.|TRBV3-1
CASSQSWNYEQYF
TGTGCCAGCAGCCAATCGTGGAACTACGAGCAGTACTTC
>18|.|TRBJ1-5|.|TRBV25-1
CASSVPRQVPPSNQPQHF
TGTGCCAGCAGTGTTCCAAGACAGGTGCCCCCTAGCAATCAGCCCCAGCATTTT
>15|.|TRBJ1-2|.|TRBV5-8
CASSNQGLYGHGYTF
TGTGCCAGCAGTAACCAGGGACTCTATGGGCACGGCTACACCTTC
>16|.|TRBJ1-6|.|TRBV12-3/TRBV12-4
CASSLQTGPYNSPLHF
TGTGCCAGCAGTTTACAAACAGGGCCGTATAATTCACCCCTCCACTTT
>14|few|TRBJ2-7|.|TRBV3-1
CASSQGHTNYEQYF
TGTGCCAGCAGCCAGGGGCACACCAACTACGAGCAGTACTTC
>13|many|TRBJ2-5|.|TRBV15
CATSIGGQETQYF
TGTGCCACCAGTATCGGAGGGCAGGAGACCCAGTACTTC
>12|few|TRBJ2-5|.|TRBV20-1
CSAGWGQETQYF
TGCAGTGCAGGTTGGGGTCAAGAGACCCAGTACTTC
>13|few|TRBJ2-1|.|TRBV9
CASSVTPYNEQFF
TGTGCCAGCAGCGTAACACCCTACAATGAGCAGTTCTTC
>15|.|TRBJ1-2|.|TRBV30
CAWISRAGSSFGYTF
TGTGCCTGGATTAGTAGGGCAGGGAGCTCGTTTGGCTACACCTTC
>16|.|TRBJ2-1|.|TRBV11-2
CASSRTILDRGSEQFF
TGTGCCAGCAGTAGAACAATACTAGATCGCGGTAGTGAGCAGTTCTTC
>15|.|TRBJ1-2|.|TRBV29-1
CSVYGPPTDNYGYTF
TGCAGCGTTTACGGACCTCCTACCGATAACTATGGCTACACCTTC
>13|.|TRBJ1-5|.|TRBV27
CASSFGGEQPQHF
TGTGCCAGCAGTTTTGGAGGGGAGCAGCCCCAGCATTTT
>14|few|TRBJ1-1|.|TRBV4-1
CASSQGVMNTEAFF
TGCGCCAGCAGCCAAGGAGTCATGAACACTGAAGCTTTCTTT
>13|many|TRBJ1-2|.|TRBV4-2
CASSQDRLNGYTF
TGTGCCAGCAGCCAAGATCGATTGAATGGCTACACCTTC
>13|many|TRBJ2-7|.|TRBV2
CASSGTQVGEQYF
TGTGCCAGCAGTGGGACACAGGTCGGAGAGCAGTACTTC
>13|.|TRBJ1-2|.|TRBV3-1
CASRGTDNYGYAF
TGTGCCAGCAGGGGGACGGATAACTATGGCTACGCCTTC
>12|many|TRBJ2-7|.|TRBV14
CASGQLTYEQYF
TGTGCCAGCGGTCAGCTCACCTACGAGCAGTACTTC
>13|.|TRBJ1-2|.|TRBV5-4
CASKTGTSYGYTF
TGTGCCAGCAAAACCGGGACAAGCTATGGCTACACCTTC
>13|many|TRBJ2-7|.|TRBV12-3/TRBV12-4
CASRASLTREQYF
TGTGCCAGCAGGGCTAGCCTTACCCGCGAGCAGTACTTC
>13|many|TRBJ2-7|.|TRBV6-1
CASSESHHYEQYF
TGTGCCAGCAGTGAATCGCATCACTACGAGCAGTACTTC
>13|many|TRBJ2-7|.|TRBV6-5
CASSSEDKYEQYF
TGTGCCAGCAGTTCAGAAGACAAGTACGAGCAGTACTTC
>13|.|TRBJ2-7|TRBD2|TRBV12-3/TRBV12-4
CASSVGLAFEQYF
TGTGCCAGCAGTGTAGGACTAGCGTTCGAGCAGTACTTC
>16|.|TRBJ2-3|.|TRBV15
CATSKTRATRTDTQYF
TGTGCCACCAGCAAGACGAGGGCTACGCGCACAGATACGCAGTATTTT
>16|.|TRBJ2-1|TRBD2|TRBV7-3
CASSLIELAAKNEQFF
TGTGCCAGCAGCTTGATTGAACTAGCGGCGAAGAATGAGCAGTTCTTC
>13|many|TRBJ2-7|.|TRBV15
CATSRDGSYEQYF
TGTGCCACCAGCAGAGATGGCTCCTACGAGCAGTACTTC
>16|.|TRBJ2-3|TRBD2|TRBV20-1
CSARARLAGTLDTQYF
TGCAGTGCTAGGGCGAGACTAGCGGGGACGTTAGATACGCAGTATTTT
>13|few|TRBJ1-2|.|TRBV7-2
CASSPMVGMGYTF
TGTGCCAGCAGCCCCATGGTCGGAATGGGCTACACCTTC
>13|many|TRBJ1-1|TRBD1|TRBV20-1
CSARGGTGDRAFF
TGCAGTGCTAGAGGCGGGACAGGGGATCGAGCTTTCTTT
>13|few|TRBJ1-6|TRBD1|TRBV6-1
CAGAFDRGRPLHF
TGTGCCGGGGCGTTCGACAGGGGGAGACCCCTCCACTTT
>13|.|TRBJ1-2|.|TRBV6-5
CASSYWGGYGYTF
TGTGCCAGCAGTTACTGGGGGGGCTATGGCTACACCTTC
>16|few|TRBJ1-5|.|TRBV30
CAWSVRSGQRDQPQHF
TGTGCCTGGAGTGTACGATCGGGGCAGCGCGATCAGCCCCAGCATTTT
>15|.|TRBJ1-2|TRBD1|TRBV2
CASSESGTGGDGYTF
TGTGCCAGCAGTGAGTCCGGAACAGGGGGCGATGGCTACACCTTC
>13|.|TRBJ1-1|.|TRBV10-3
CASSLTAGTKAFF
TGTGCCAGCAGTTTGACGGCAGGAACAAAAGCTTTCTTT
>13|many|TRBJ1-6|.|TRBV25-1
CASSPGQNSPLHF
TGTGCCAGCAGCCCGGGGCAAAATTCACCCCTCCACTTT
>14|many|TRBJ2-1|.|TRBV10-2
CASSVGGPYNEQFF
TGCGCCAGCAGTGTGGGGGGGCCCTACAATGAGCAGTTCTTC
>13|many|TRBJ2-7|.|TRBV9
CASSKEVGYEQYF
TGTGCCAGCAGCAAAGAGGTAGGCTACGAGCAGTACTTC
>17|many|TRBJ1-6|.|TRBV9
CASSPQLTRGSGTPLHF
TGTGCCAGCAGCCCGCAGTTGACCCGCGGGTCGGGAACACCCCTCCACTTT
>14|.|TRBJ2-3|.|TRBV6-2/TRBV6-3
CASSYSRVTDTQYF
TGTGCCAGCAGTTACTCCAGGGTCACAGATACGCAGTATTTT
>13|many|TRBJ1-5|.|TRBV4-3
CASSFTRDQPQHF
TGCGCCAGCAGCTTTACTAGGGATCAGCCCCAGCATTTT
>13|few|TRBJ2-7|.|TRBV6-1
CASSGWSSYEQYF
TGTGCCAGCTCGGGCTGGAGCTCCTACGAGCAGTACTTC
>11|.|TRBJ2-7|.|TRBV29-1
CSVRTIREQYF
TGCAGCGTCCGGACAATTCGGGAGCAGTACTTC
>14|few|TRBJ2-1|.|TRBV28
CASSSPGTYNEQFF
TGTGCCAGCAGTTCTCCTGGCACGTACAATGAGCAGTTCTTC
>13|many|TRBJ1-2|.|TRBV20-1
CSATDRPSYGYTF
TGCAGTGCTACGGACCGCCCGAGCTATGGCTACACCTTC